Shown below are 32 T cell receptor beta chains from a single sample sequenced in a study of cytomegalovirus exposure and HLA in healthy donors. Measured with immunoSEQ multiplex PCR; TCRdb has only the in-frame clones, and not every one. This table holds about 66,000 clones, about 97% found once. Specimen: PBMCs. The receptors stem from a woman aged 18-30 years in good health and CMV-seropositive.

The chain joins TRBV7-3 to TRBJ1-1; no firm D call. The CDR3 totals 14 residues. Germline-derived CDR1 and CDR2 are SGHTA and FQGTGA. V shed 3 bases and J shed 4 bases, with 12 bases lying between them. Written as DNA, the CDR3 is TGTGCCAGCAGCTTTGGAAGGGAGGCCACTGAAGCTTTCTTT. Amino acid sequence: CASSFGREATEAFF.

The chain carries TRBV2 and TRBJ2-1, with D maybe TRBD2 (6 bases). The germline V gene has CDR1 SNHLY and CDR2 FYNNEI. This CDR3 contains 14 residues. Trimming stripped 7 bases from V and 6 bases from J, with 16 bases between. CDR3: CASTQSGTPNEQFF. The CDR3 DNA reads TGTGCCAGCACCCAATCCGGGACTCCCAATGAGCAGTTCTTC.

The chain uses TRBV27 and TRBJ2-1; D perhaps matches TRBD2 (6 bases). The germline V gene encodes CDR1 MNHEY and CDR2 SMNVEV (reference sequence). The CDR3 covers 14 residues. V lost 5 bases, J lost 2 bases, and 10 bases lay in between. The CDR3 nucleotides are TGTGCCAGCAGTCGCGGAGGGGCCTACAATGAGCAGTTCTTC. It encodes CASSRGGAYNEQFF.

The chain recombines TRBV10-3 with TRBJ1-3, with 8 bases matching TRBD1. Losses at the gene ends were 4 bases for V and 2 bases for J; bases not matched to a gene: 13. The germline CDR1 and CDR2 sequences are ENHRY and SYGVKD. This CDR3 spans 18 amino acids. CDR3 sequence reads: CAISGQQGTGITGNTIYF. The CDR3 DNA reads TGTGCCATCAGTGGGCAACAGGGGACAGGAATAACTGGAAACACCATATATTTT.

As DNA, the CDR3 is TGTGCCAGCAGCCCCGGGACAGTCGAGCAGTACTTC. It translates to CASSPGTVEQYF. This sequence joins TRBV7-8 and TRBJ2-7; 7 bases align to TRBD1. Germline trimming cut 5 bases from V and 6 bases from J; bases unmatched to any gene: 4. CDR3 length: 12 amino acids. CDR1 SGHVS and CDR2 FQNEAQ come from the germline V gene.

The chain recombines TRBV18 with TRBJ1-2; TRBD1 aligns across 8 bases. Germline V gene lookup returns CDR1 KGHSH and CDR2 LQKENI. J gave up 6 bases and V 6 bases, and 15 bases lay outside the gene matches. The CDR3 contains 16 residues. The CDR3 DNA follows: TGTGCCAGCTCCCCCTACCTCGGGACAGGTCCGCATGGCTACACCTTC. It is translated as CASSPYLGTGPHGYTF. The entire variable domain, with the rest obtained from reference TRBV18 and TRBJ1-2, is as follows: NAGVMQNPRHLVRRRGQEARLRCSPMKGHSHVYWYRQLPEEGLKFMVYLQKENIIDESGMPKERFSAEFPKEGPSILRIQQVVRGDSAAYFCASSPYLGTGPHGYTFGSGTRLTVV.

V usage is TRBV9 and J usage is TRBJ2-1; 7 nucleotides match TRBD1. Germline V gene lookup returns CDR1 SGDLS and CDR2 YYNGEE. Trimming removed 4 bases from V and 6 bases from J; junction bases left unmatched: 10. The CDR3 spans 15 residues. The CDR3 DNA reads TGTGCCAGCAGCCCCCGGGGAAGGGGGCTCAATGAGCAGTTCTTC. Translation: CASSPRGRGLNEQFF.

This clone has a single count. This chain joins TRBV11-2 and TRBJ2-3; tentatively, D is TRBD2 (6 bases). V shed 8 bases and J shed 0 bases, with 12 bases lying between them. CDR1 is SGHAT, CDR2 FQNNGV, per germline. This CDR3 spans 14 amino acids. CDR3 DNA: TGTGCCAGCGGAGGGGCCCTTAGCACAGATACGCAGTATTTT. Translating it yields CASGGALSTDTQYF.

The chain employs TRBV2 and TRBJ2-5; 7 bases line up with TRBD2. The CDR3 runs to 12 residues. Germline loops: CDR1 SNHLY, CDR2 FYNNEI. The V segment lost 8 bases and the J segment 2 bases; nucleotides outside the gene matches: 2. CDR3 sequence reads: CASGGVQETQYF. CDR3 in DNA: TGTGCCAGCGGGGGGGTACAAGAGACCCAGTACTTC.

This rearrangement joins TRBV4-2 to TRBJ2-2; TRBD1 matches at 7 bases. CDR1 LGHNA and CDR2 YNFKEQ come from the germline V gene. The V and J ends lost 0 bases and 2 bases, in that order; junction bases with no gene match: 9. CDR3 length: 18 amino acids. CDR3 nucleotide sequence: TGTGCCAGCAGCCAAGACCTCCAGGGGGACACCAACACCGGGGAGCTGTTTTTT. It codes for CASSQDLQGDTNTGELFF.

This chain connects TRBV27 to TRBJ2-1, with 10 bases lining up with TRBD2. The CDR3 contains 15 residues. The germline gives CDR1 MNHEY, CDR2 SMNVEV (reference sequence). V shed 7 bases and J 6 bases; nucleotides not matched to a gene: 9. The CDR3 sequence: CASNLLAGTFNEQFF. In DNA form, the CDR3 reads TGTGCCAGCAACCTACTAGCGGGAACTTTCAATGAGCAGTTCTTC.

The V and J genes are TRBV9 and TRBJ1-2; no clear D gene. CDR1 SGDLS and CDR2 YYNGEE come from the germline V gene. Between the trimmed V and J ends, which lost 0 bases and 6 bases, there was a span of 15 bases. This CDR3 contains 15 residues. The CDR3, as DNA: TGTGCCAGCAGCGTAGGGGGTGTCGGGGAGGATGGCTACACCTTC. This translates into CASSVGGVGEDGYTF.

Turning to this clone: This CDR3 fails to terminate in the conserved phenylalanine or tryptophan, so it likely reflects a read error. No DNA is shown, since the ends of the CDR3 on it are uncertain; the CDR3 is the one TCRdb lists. The CDR3 protein is CASSLSGQPGVDFL. V gene TRBV5-7 combines with J gene TRBJ2-7; the table assigns TRBD2, which was not confirmed against the DNA. TRBV5-7 falls under the ORF class, with uncertain function. The CDR3 totals 14 residues, both ends included.

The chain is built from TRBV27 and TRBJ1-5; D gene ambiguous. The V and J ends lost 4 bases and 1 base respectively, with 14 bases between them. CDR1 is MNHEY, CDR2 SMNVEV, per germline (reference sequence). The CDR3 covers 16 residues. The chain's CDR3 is CASSSTQVSSNQPQHF. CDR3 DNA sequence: TGTGCCAGCAGTTCCACCCAGGTTTCAAGCAATCAGCCCCAGCATTTT.

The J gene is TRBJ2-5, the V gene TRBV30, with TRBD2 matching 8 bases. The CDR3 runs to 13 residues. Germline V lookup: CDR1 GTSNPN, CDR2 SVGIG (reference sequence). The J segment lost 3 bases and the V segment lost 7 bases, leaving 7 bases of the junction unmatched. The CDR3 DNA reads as TGTGCCTCCTCACTAGCGGTTAAAGAGACCCAGTACTTC. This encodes CASSLAVKETQYF.

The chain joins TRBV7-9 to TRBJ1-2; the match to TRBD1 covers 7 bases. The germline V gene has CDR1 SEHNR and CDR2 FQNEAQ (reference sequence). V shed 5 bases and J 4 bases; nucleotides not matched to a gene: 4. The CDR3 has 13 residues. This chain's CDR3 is CASSPWDSYGYTF. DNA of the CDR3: TGTGCCAGCAGCCCGTGGGACAGCTATGGCTACACCTTC.

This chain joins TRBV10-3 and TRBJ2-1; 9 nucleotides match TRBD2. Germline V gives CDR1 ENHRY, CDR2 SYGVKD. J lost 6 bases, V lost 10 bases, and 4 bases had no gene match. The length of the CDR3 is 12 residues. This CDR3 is CATIAGANEQFF. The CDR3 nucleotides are TGTGCCACCATAGCGGGAGCCAATGAGCAGTTCTTC.

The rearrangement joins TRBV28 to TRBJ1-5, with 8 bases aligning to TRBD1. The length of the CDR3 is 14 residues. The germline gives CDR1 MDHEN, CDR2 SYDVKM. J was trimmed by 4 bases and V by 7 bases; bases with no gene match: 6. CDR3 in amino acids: CASTQGDRNQPQHF. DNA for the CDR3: TGTGCCAGCACGCAGGGGGACAGGAATCAGCCCCAGCATTTT.

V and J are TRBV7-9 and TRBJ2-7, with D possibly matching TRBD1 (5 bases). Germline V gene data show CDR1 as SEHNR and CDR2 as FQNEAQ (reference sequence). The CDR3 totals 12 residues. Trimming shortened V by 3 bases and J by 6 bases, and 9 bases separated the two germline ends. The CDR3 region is CASSLDDSEQYF. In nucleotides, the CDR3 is TGTGCCAGCAGCTTGGACGACAGCGAGCAGTACTTC.

In DNA, the CDR3 is TGTGCCAGCAGCTCCGGGGTGGGACTAGCGGGAGAGGGGCAGTACTTC. Encoded protein: CASSSGVGLAGEGQYF. The chain combines TRBV7-8 with TRBJ2-7; 14 nucleotides agree with TRBD2. The junction had 11 bases not matched to a gene; V was cut back by 4 bases and J by 9 bases. This CDR3 has 16 amino acids. Germline CDR1 is SGHVS and CDR2 is FQNEAQ.

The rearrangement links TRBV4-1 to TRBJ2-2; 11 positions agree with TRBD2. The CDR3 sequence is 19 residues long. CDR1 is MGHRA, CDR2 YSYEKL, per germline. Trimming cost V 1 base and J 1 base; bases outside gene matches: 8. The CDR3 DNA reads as TGCGCCAGCAGCCAAGGCCCACGGGGGACTAGCGGGAACACCGGGGAGCTGTTTTTT. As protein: CASSQGPRGTSGNTGELFF.

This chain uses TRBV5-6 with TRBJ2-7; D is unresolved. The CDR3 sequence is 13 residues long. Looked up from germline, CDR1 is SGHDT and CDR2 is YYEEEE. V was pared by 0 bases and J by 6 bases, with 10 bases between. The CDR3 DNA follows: TGTGCCAGCAGCTTGGGCAGCCCGGGCGAGCAGTACTTC. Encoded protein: CASSLGSPGEQYF.

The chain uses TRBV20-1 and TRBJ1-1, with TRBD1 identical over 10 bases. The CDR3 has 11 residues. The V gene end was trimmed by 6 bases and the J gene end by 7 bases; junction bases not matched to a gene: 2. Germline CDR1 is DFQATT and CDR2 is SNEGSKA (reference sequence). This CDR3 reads CSARDRGEAFF. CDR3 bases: TGCAGTGCCCGGGACAGGGGTGAAGCTTTCTTT.

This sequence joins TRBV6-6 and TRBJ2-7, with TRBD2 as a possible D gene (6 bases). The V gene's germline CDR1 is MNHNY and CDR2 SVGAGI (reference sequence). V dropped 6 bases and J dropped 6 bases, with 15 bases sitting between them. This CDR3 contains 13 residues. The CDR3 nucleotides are TGTGCCAGCAGGAACTCGACTAGACCCGAGCAGTACTTC. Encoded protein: CASRNSTRPEQYF.

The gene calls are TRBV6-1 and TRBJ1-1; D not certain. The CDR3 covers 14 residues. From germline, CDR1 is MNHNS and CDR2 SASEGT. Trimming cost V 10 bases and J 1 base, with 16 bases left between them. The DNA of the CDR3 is TGTGCCACCATTTTATCGACTGAGAACACTGAAGCTTTCTTT. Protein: CATILSTENTEAFF.

The DNA for the CDR3 is TGTGCCAGCAGCGTAGCTGAAGGACAGAGCTACGAGCAGTACTTC. As protein: CASSVAEGQSYEQYF. V is TRBV9 and J is TRBJ2-7; D perhaps matches TRBD1 (6 bases). The CDR3 totals 15 residues. CDR1 and CDR2 from the germline V gene are SGDLS and YYNGEE. V lost 0 bases and J lost 3, with 13 bases in between.

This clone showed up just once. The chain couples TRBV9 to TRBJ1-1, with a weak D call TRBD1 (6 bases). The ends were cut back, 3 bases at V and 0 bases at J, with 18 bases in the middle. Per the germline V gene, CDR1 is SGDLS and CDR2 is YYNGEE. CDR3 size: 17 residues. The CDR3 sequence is CASSGQASARVNTEAFF. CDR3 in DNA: TGTGCCAGCAGCGGACAGGCCTCTGCGAGGGTGAACACTGAAGCTTTCTTT.

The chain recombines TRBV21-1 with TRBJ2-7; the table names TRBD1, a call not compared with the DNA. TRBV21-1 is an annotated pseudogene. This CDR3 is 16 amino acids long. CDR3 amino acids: CASSYPTGAASYEQYF. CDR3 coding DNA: TGTGCCAGCAGCTACCCGACTGGGGCCGCCTCCTACGAGCAGTACTTC.

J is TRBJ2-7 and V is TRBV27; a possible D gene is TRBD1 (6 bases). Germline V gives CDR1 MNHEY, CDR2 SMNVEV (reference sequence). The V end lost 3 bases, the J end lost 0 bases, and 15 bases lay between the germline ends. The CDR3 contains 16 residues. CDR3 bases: TGTGCCAGCAGTTTCACCGGGACACCTAGCTCCTACGAGCAGTACTTC. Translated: CASSFTGTPSSYEQYF.

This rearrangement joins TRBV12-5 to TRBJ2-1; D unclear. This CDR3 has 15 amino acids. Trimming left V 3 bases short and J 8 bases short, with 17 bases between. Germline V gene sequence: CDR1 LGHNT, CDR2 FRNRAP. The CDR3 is CASGLNQDSHYEQFF. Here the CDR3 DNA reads TGTGCTAGTGGTTTAAACCAAGACTCTCATTATGAGCAGTTCTTC. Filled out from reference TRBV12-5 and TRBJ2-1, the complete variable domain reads DARVTQTPRHKVTEMGQEVTMRCQPILGHNTVFWYRQTMMQGLELLAYFRNRAPLDDSGMPKDRFSAEMPDATLATLKIQPSEPRDSAVYFCASGLNQDSHYEQFFGPGTRLTVL.

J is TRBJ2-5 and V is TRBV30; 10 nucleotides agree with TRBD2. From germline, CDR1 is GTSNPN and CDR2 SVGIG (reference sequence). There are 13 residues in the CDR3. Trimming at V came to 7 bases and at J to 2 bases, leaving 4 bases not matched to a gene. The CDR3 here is CAYQRGGQETQYF. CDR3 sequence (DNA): TGTGCCTACCAGCGGGGGGGACAAGAGACCCAGTACTTC. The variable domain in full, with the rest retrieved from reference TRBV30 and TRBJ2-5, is SQTIHQWPATLVQPVGSPLSLECTVEGTSNPNLYWYRQAAGRGLQLLFYSVGIGQISSEVPQNLSASRPQDRQFILSSKKLLLSDSGFYLCAYQRGGQETQYFGPGTRLLVL.

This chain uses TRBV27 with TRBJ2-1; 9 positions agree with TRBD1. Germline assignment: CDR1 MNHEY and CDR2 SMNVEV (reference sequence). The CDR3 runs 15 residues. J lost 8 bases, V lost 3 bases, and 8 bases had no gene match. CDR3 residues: CASSFSGTGFDEQFF. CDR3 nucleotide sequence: TGTGCCAGCAGTTTTTCCGGGACAGGGTTCGATGAGCAGTTCTTC.